This T cell receptor beta chain was sequenced in a study of technical replicates of blood from a handful of donors. TCRdb keeps only in-frame clones here, not all; method: immunoSEQ multiplex PCR. Of roughly 90,000 clones listed, almost 97% are singletons. The germline V and J ends were trimmed by 5 bases and 6 bases, with 12 bases remaining between them. The CDR3 runs to 13 residues. Germline CDR1 LNHDA, CDR2 SQIVND (reference sequence). The V gene is TRBV19, the J gene TRBJ2-3; tentatively, D is TRBD2 (6 bases). The sequence derives from a human donor in good health. Sequences were obtained from T cells isolated from PBMCs. The CDR3 DNA sequence: TGTGCCAGTAGTCCCCGGGGGACGGATACGCAGTATTTT. Its translation: CASSPRGTDTQYF.